A single T cell receptor (beta chain) is shown here with its context. The table came from immunoSEQ multiplex PCR; TCRdb's copy has only in-frame clones and leaves some out. This sample has some 93,000 clones, with 91% found just once. Trimming stripped 5 bases from V and 3 bases from J, with 10 bases between. Per the germline V gene, CDR1 is GTSNPN and CDR2 is SVGIG (reference sequence). The CDR3 runs to 12 residues. The data belong to a study of T cell changes during pregnancy in multiple sclerosis. This receptor was identified in a female donor in good health, enrolled as a control in a pregnancy study. The specimen comprised peripheral blood, sampled after pregnancy. The V and J genes are TRBV30 and TRBJ1-1; D may be TRBD1 (5 bases). The CDR3 loop reads CAWCGADTEAFF. DNA for the CDR3: TGTGCCTGGTGCGGGGCGGACACTGAAGCTTTCTTT.